This is a list of T cell receptor beta chains from one sample in a study of blood T cell repertoires in COVID-19. Clones were sequenced by immunoSEQ multiplex PCR, and TCRdb holds only the in-frame ones, with some missing. In the table there are more than 65,000 clones, roughly 85% of which are singletons. The material sequenced was peripheral blood. These receptors were collected from a woman aged 70-85 years with acute or convalescent COVID-19. The CDR3 runs from the conserved cysteine through the conserved F or W. D genes are given only for firm matches. Only part of the rows carry a size: once, few, many, or a class if the clone is expanded.

d_gene,j_gene,abundance,v_gene,CDR3aa,CDR3nt
TRBD2,TRBJ2-1,.,TRBV30,CAWSYGRNNEQFF,TGTGCCTGGAGCTACGGGAGGAACAATGAGCAGTTCTTC
.,TRBJ2-2,.,TRBV4-1,CASSQDSGNTGELFF,TGCGCCAGCAGCCAAGATTCGGGGAACACCGGGGAGCTGTTTTTT
TRBD2,TRBJ2-1,few,TRBV7-2,CASRPSGSSYNEQFF,TGTGCCAGCAGGCCTAGCGGGAGCTCCTACAATGAGCAGTTCTTC
.,TRBJ2-5,few,TRBV7-9,CASSLTGGGETQYF,TGTGCCAGCAGCCTTACAGGTGGCGGAGAGACCCAGTACTTC
.,TRBJ2-7,few,TRBV15,CATSLFGASSYEQYF,TGTGCCACCAGCCTCTTTGGGGCAAGCAGCTACGAGCAGTACTTC
TRBD2,TRBJ2-1,.,TRBV5-1,CASSGLAGRSSYNEQFF,TGCGCCAGCAGCGGTTTAGCGGGACGGAGCTCCTACAATGAGCAGTTCTTC
TRBD2,TRBJ2-3,.,TRBV24-1,CATSDSGTSGSVDTQYF,TGTGCCACCAGTGATTCCGGGACTAGCGGGAGTGTAGATACGCAGTATTTT
TRBD2,TRBJ2-7,.,TRBV6-5,CASSRLAGGSYEQYF,TGTGCCAGCAGTCGACTAGCGGGAGGCTCCTACGAGCAGTACTTC
.,TRBJ1-1,.,TRBV5-6,CASSSGLMNTEAFF,TGTGCCAGCAGCTCTGGACTGATGAACACTGAAGCTTTCTTT
TRBD2,TRBJ2-3,.,TRBV7-3,CASSSQAGGPTDTQYF,TGTGCCAGCAGCTCGCAAGCGGGAGGTCCGACAGATACGCAGTATTTT
.,TRBJ1-1,.,TRBV30,CAWTQQANTEAFF,TGTGCCTGGACCCAACAGGCGAACACTGAAGCTTTCTTT
.,TRBJ1-1,.,TRBV24-1,CATSGGGMNTEAFF,TGTGCCACCAGTGGGGGGGGGATGAACACTGAAGCTTTCTTT
TRBD1,TRBJ1-4,.,TRBV6-5,CASSGPGQMNEKLFF,TGTGCCAGCAGCGGACCGGGACAGATGAATGAAAAACTGTTTTTT
TRBD2,TRBJ2-7,few,TRBV11-2,CASSLSGRASYEQYF,TGTGCCAGCAGCTTAAGCGGGAGGGCCTCCTACGAGCAGTACTTC
.,TRBJ2-5,.,TRBV14,CASSAQGKETQYF,TGTGCCAGCAGCGCACAGGGAAAGGAGACCCAGTACTTC
TRBD1,TRBJ2-2,.,TRBV5-4,CASSQPGQGVTGELFF,TGTGCCAGCAGCCAGCCGGGACAGGGAGTTACCGGGGAGCTGTTTTTT
TRBD2,TRBJ2-1,few,TRBV27,CASGGLAGDNEQFF,TGTGCCAGCGGCGGACTAGCGGGAGACAATGAGCAGTTCTTC
.,TRBJ1-2,.,TRBV6-1,CASSETTGPFYGYTF,TGTGCCAGCAGTGAAACGACAGGTCCTTTCTATGGCTACACCTTC
TRBD2,TRBJ2-7,.,TRBV9,CASSVGTSGSNEQYF,TGTGCCAGCAGCGTAGGGACTAGCGGGAGCAACGAGCAGTACTTC
TRBD1,TRBJ2-7,few,TRBV9,CASSAQPGQGESQYF,TGTGCCAGCAGCGCTCAACCGGGACAGGGTGAATCGCAGTACTTC
.,TRBJ1-6,.,TRBV7-2,CASSLAYTGNSPLHF,TGTGCCAGCAGCTTAGCGTATACGGGAAATTCACCCCTCCACTTT
.,TRBJ2-3,.,TRBV29-1,CSVDPGMGDTQYF,TGCAGCGTTGACCCAGGAATGGGAGATACGCAGTATTTT
.,TRBJ2-1,.,TRBV4-2,CASSRYTGESYNEQFF,TGTGCCAGCAGCCGGTATACGGGGGAATCCTACAATGAGCAGTTCTTC
TRBD1,TRBJ1-4,.,TRBV10-1,CASSESTGDSEKLFF,TGCGCCAGCAGTGAGTCGACGGGGGACAGTGAAAAACTGTTTTTT